The 3 T cell receptor beta chains below were found in one sample sequenced in a study of blood T cell repertoires in COVID-19. TCRdb's table, derived via immunoSEQ multiplex PCR, lists solely in-frame clones and lacks some. The repertoire holds about 260,000 clones, with 80% to 90% as singletons. The material sequenced was peripheral blood. All receptors come from a middle-aged woman who had recovered from COVID-19.

This clone showed up just a few times. The chain has TRBV7-2 and TRBJ1-1, with TRBD1 as a possible D gene (6 bases). The CDR3 runs 14 residues. CDR1 and CDR2 (germline): SGHTA, FQGNSA. The germline V and J ends were trimmed by 7 bases and 4 bases, with 16 bases remaining between them. CDR3 in amino acids: CASILVRGGTEAFF. CDR3 coding DNA: TGTGCCAGCATCCTGGTTAGGGGGGGCACTGAAGCTTTCTTT.

In this sample, this clone turned up once. The rearrangement uses TRBV4-3 and TRBJ2-1; 7 bases are a match to TRBD2. CDR1 is LGHNA and CDR2 is YSLEER in the germline V gene. V shed 4 bases and J 5 bases; nucleotides not matched to a gene: 5. The CDR3 length is 14 residues. The CDR3 region is CASSRQRGDNEQFF. In DNA form, the CDR3 reads TGCGCCAGCAGCCGCCAGCGGGGAGACAATGAGCAGTTCTTC.

The rearrangement links TRBV4-1 to TRBJ2-3; 8 positions match TRBD2. This CDR3 is 16 amino acids long. Unmatched junction bases numbered 12, after V lost 6 bases and J lost 4 bases. The germline gives CDR1 MGHRA, CDR2 YSYEKL. The CDR3 protein is CASRVWAGAGADTQYF. CDR3 sequence (DNA): TGCGCCAGCAGGGTGTGGGCGGGAGCGGGGGCAGATACGCAGTATTTT.